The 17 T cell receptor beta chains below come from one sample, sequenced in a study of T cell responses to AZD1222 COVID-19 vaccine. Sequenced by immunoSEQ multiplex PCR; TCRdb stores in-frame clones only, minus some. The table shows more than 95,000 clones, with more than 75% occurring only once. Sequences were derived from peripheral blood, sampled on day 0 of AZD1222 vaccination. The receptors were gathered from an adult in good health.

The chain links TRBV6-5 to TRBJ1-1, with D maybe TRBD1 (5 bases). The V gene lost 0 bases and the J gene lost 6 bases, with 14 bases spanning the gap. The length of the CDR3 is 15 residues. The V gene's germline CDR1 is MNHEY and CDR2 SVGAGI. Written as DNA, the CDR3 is TGTGCCAGCAGTTACTCTTTGGGGGGGAGGGCTGAAGCTTTCTTT. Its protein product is CASSYSLGGRAEAFF.

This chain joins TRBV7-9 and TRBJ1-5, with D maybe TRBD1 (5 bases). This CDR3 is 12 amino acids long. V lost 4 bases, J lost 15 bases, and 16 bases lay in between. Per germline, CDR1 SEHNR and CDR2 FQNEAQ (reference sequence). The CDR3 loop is CASSSAEGSRHF. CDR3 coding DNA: TGTGCCAGCAGCTCCGCGGAGGGGTCTCGGCATTTT.

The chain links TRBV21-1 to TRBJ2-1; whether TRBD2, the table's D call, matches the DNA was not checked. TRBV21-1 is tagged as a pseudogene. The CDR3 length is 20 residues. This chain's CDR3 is CASSSGPERGGRSSYNEQFF. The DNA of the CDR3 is TGTGCCAGCAGCAGCGGCCCCGAGCGGGGGGGCCGGAGCTCCTACAATGAGCAGTTCTTC.

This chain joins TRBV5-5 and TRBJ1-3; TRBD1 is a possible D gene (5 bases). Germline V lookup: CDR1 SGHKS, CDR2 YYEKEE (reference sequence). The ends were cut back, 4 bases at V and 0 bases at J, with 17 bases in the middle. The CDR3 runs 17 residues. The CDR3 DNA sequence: TGTGCCAGCAGCCCAACCCCGGGACGCTTCTCTGGAAACACCATATATTTT. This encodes CASSPTPGRFSGNTIYF.

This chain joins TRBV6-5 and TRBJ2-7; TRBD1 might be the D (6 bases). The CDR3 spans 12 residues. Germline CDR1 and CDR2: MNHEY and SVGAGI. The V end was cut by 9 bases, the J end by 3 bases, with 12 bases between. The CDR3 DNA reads TGTGCCAGTGGGCAACAGGGCTACGAGCAGTACTTC. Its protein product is CASGQQGYEQYF.

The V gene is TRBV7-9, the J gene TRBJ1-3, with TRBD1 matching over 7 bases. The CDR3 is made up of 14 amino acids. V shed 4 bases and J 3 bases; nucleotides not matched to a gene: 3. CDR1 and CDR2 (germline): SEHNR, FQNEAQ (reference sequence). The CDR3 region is CASSSTGVGNTIYF. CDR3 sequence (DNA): TGTGCCAGCAGCTCCACAGGGGTTGGAAACACCATATATTTT.

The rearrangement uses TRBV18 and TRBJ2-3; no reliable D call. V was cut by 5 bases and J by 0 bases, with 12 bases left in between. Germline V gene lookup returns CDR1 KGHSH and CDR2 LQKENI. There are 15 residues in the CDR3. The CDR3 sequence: CASSRSAESTDTQYF. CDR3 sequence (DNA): TGTGCCAGCTCAAGATCGGCGGAGAGCACAGATACGCAGTATTTT. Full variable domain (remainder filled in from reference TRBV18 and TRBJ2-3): NAGVMQNPRHLVRRRGQEARLRCSPMKGHSHVYWYRQLPEEGLKFMVYLQKENIIDESGMPKERFSAEFPKEGPSILRIQQVVRGDSAAYFCASSRSAESTDTQYFGPGTRLTVL.

CDR3 loop: CASSSRQGSTNSPLHF. The DNA for the CDR3 is TGTGCCAGCTCATCCCGACAGGGAAGTACGAATTCACCCCTCCACTTT. The chain joins TRBV18 to TRBJ1-6; 7 nucleotides align to TRBD1. The V gene's germline CDR1 is KGHSH and CDR2 LQKENI. The CDR3 runs 16 residues. V lost 5 bases to trimming and J lost 7 bases; unmatched junction nucleotides: 11.

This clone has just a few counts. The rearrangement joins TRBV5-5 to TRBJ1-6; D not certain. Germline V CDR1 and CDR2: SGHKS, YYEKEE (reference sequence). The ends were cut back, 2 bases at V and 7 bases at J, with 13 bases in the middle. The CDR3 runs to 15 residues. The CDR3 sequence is CASSFSQDRNSPLHF. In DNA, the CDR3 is TGTGCCAGCAGCTTCAGCCAGGATAGAAATTCACCCCTCCACTTT.

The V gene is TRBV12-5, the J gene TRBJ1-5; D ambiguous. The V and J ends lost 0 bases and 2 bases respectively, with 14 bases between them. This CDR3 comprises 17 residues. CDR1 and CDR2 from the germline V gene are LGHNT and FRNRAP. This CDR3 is CASGLVIQPGGNQPQHF. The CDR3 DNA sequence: TGTGCTAGTGGTTTGGTAATTCAGCCTGGGGGCAATCAGCCCCAGCATTTT.

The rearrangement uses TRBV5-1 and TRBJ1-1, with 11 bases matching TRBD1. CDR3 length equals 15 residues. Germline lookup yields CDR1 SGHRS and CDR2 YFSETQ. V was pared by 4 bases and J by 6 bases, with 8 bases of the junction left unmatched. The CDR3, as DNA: TGCGCCAGCAGCACCGGACAGGGGGCTCCCTCTGAAGCTTTCTTT. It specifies CASSTGQGAPSEAFF.

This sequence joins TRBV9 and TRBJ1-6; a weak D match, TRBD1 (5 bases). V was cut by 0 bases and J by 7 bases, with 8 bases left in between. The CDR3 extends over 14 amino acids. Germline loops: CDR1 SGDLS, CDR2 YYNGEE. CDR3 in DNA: TGTGCCAGCAGCGTAGAGCCAGGGAATTCACCCCTCCACTTT. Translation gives CASSVEPGNSPLHF.

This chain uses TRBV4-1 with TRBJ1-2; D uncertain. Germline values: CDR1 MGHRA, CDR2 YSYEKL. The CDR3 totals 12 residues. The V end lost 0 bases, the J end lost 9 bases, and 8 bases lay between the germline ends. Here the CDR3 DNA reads TGCGCCAGCAGCCAAGAGCAGAGAAGCTACACCTTC. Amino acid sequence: CASSQEQRSYTF.

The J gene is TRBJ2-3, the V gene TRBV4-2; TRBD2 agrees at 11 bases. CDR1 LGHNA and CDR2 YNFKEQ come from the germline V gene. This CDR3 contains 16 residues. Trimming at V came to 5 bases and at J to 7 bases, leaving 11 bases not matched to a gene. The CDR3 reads CASSTRLAGTANTQYF. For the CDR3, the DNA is TGTGCCAGCAGCACCCGACTAGCGGGAACCGCCAATACGCAGTATTTT.

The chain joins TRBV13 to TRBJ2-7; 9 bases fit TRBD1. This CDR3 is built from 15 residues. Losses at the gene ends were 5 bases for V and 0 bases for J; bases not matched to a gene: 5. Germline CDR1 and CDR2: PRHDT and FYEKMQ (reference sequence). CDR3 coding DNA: TGTGCCAGCAGCCCGGGACAGGGAAGCTCCTACGAGCAGTACTTC. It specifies CASSPGQGSSYEQYF.

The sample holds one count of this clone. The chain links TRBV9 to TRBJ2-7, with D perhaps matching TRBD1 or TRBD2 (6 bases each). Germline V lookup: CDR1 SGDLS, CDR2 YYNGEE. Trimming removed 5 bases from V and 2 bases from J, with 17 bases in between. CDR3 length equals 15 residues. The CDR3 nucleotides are TGTGCCAGCAGTCCGGGGGCACAGGGCACCTACGAGCAGTACTTC. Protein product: CASSPGAQGTYEQYF.

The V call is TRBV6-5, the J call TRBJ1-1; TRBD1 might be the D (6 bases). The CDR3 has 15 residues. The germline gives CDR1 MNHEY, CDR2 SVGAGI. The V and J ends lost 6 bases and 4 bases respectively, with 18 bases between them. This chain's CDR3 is CASREGGKGTTEAFF. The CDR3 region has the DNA TGTGCCAGCAGAGAGGGGGGGAAGGGGACCACTGAAGCTTTCTTT.